What follows are 9 T cell receptor beta chains derived from one specimen sequenced in a study of cytomegalovirus exposure and HLA in healthy donors. It was with 60 Vbeta and 13 Jbeta primers that the PCR ran. The protocol was immunoSEQ multiplex PCR, while the TCRdb copy is restricted to in-frame clones and leaves out a portion. The repertoire holds 50,000 to 65,000 clones, with roughly 80% as singletons. The sample comprised PBMCs. The receptors originated from a woman in her thirties or forties in good health and CMV-seropositive.

J is TRBJ1-1 and V is TRBV15; D gene unclear. CDR3 length equals 14 residues. Trimming took 0 bases from V and 8 from J, leaving 13 bases between them. Germline values: CDR1 LNHNV, CDR2 YYDKDF (reference sequence). DNA for the CDR3: TGTGCCACCAGCAGAGATCGGGTAGAAGGCGAAGCTTTCTTT. This translates into CATSRDRVEGEAFF.

The rearrangement joins TRBV18 to TRBJ1-3, with D perhaps TRBD1 (6 bases). Germline V gene sequence: CDR1 KGHSH, CDR2 LQKENI. The CDR3 consists of 15 residues. Trimming stripped 1 base from V and 3 bases from J, with 10 bases between. CDR3 sequence reads: CASSPRQADGNTIYF. DNA of the CDR3: TGTGCCAGCTCACCACGACAGGCCGATGGAAACACCATATATTTT.

V gene TRBV10-3 combines with J gene TRBJ2-2, with D unclear. CDR1 and CDR2 from the germline V gene are ENHRY and SYGVKD. The CDR3 has 15 amino acids. The V end lost 0 bases, the J end lost 4 bases, and 9 bases lay between the germline ends. CDR3 sequence (DNA): TGTGCCATCAGTGAGTCTTTAGCTCCCACCGGGGAGCTGTTTTTT. Its protein product is CAISESLAPTGELFF.

The chain recombines TRBV5-4 with TRBJ1-2; 8 nucleotides line up with TRBD1. The CDR3 has 13 residues. V lost 6 bases to trimming and J lost 8 bases; unmatched junction nucleotides: 9. The V gene's germline CDR1 is SGHNT and CDR2 YYREEE (reference sequence). CDR3 loop: CASTSTGAGGYTF. The CDR3 DNA is TGTGCCAGCACCTCGACAGGGGCAGGGGGCTACACCTTC. The whole variable domain, remainder taken from reference TRBV5-4 and TRBJ1-2, is ETGVTQSPTHLIKTRGQQVTLRCSSQSGHNTVSWYQQALGQGPQFIFQYYREEENGRGNFPPRFSGLQFPNYSSELNVNALELDDSALYLCASTSTGAGGYTFGSGTRLTVV.

This clone was seen more than once but under ten times. The rearrangement joins TRBV6-5 to TRBJ2-6, with D uncertain. V dropped 2 bases and J dropped 0 bases, with 8 bases sitting between them. Germline V gene lookup returns CDR1 MNHEY and CDR2 SVGAGI. There are 16 residues in the CDR3. CDR3 DNA sequence: TGTGCCAGCAGTTACCAGGCCCGCTCTGGGGCCAACGTCCTGACTTTC. It translates to CASSYQARSGANVLTF.

This rearrangement joins TRBV4-1 to TRBJ1-2, with 7 bases identical to TRBD1. Per the germline V gene, CDR1 is MGHRA and CDR2 is YSYEKL. V was clipped by 2 bases and J by 4 bases; unmatched bases: 13. The CDR3 has 17 residues. This CDR3 is CASSQPIGATGSYGYTF. CDR3 nucleotide sequence: TGCGCCAGCAGCCAACCCATAGGGGCGACAGGGAGCTATGGCTACACCTTC.

This clone has a single count. The J gene is TRBJ1-3, the V gene TRBV6-5; no definite D call. The length of the CDR3 is 13 residues. Per germline, CDR1 MNHEY and CDR2 SVGAGI. Trimming cost V 0 bases and J 11 bases, with 11 bases left between them. The CDR3 DNA is TGTGCCAGCAGTTACTCGATCGAGGCAGCCATATATTTT. As protein: CASSYSIEAAIYF.

The chain is built from TRBV2 and TRBJ2-7; TRBD2 matches at 8 bases. Losses at the gene ends were 6 bases for V and 0 bases for J; bases not matched to a gene: 7. This CDR3 is built from 15 residues. Germline V lookup: CDR1 SNHLY, CDR2 FYNNEI. The CDR3 reads CASSVTSGSSYEQYF. The CDR3 DNA sequence: TGTGCCAGCAGCGTCACTAGCGGATCCTCCTACGAGCAGTACTTC.

V usage is TRBV9 and J usage is TRBJ2-7; D is perhaps TRBD1 (5 bases). V lost 0 bases to trimming and J lost 3 bases, with 7 bases between them. This CDR3 comprises 13 residues. Germline values: CDR1 SGDLS, CDR2 YYNGEE. DNA of the CDR3: TGTGCCAGCAGCGTAGGACAGTACTACGAGCAGTACTTC. Translation gives CASSVGQYYEQYF.